Shown below are 12 T cell receptor beta chains from a single sample sequenced in a study of regulatory T cells in long-lasting Graves disease. The authors built TCR beta libraries using iRepertoire HTBI primers and Arm-PCR of CDR3 regions. TCRdb reanalysed the multiplex PCR reads using MiXCR and keeps one entry per CDR3 protein. The data contain some 250,000 distinct CDR3 sequences, approximately 18% of them singletons. Documented time point: newly diagnosed GD, antithyroid drugs for less than 3 months. RNA isolated from PBMCs was used to make the TCR library. These same records also appear under a second study, on T cells in Graves' hyperthyroidism and ophthalmopathy.

Sequenced material: peripheral blood mononuclear cells (PBMCs), taken at new diagnosis, from a patient treated with antithyroid drugs. Receptors originate from a woman in her thirties with Graves disease.

This clonotype was counted ten times or more. The rearrangement joins TRBV11-3 to TRBJ2-7; D is perhaps TRBD1 or TRBD2 (6 bases each). CDR1 SGHNT and CDR2 YENEEA come from the germline V gene. V gave up 1 base and J gave up 5 bases, with 15 bases separating them. CDR3 size: 15 residues. CDR3 DNA: TGTGCCAGCAGCTTAGGAATGGGGGGCGCGGACGAGCAGTACTTC. It specifies CASSLGMGGADEQYF.

The chain links TRBV6-1 to TRBJ2-7; 7 bases match TRBD1. CDR3 length: 15 residues. The germline V gene encodes CDR1 MNHNS and CDR2 SASEGT. J lost 0 bases, V lost 9 bases, and 11 bases had no gene match. DNA for the CDR3: TGTGCCAGTAGAGCCTACCGACAGGGCTCCTACGAGCAGTACTTC. Translated, it gives CASRAYRQGSYEQYF.

This clonotype has more than one count but fewer than ten. The chain has TRBV6-2 or TRBV6-3 and TRBJ1-4; 8 nucleotides align to TRBD1. Germline lookup yields CDR1 MNHEY and CDR2 SVGEGT. There are 15 residues in the CDR3. V was clipped by 5 bases and J by 11 bases; unmatched bases: 13. This chain's CDR3 is CASSIGTGMTAKLFF. The CDR3 DNA reads as TGTGCCAGCAGTATAGGGACAGGAATGACTGCGAAACTGTTTTTT.

In this sample, this clonotype turned up many times. V gene TRBV12-3 or TRBV12-4 combines with J gene TRBJ1-2, with D possibly matching TRBD1 (6 bases). The CDR3 totals 13 residues. V lost 8 bases and J lost 4, with 14 bases in between. The CDR3 region has the DNA TGTGCCAGCTTTGGGGGGGGCCCCTATGGCTACACCTTC. As protein: CASFGGGPYGYTF.

This clonotype came up many times. The chain has TRBV2 and TRBJ1-4; TRBD1 agrees at 8 bases. This CDR3 has 14 residues. The germline gives CDR1 SNHLY, CDR2 FYNNEI. The J segment lost 8 bases and the V segment lost 6 bases, leaving 8 bases of the junction unmatched. Here the CDR3 DNA reads TGTGCCAGCAGCAAAGACAGGGGAAGGGAAAAACTGTTTTTT. It yields the protein CASSKDRGREKLFF. Using reference TRBV2 and TRBJ1-4 for the parts outside the CDR3, the full variable domain is EPEVTQTPSHQVTQMGQEVILRCVPISNHLYFYWYRQILGQKVEFLVSFYNNEISEKSEIFDDQFSVERPDGSNFTLKIRSTKLEDSAMYFCASSKDRGREKLFFGSGTQLSVL.

The chain has TRBV3-1 and TRBJ2-3; no firm D call. The CDR3 has 12 amino acids. Germline V lookup: CDR1 LGHDT, CDR2 YNNKEL (reference sequence). V lost 5 bases to trimming and J lost 7 bases, with 10 bases between them. DNA for the CDR3: TGTGCCAGCAGCTTAATAGGGAATACGCAGTATTTT. Translated, it gives CASSLIGNTQYF.

This clonotype was seen a handful of times. This chain links TRBV4-1 with TRBJ1-1, with D hard to call. The V gene lost 0 bases and the J gene lost 0 bases, with 20 bases spanning the gap. The CDR3 runs to 19 residues. Germline CDR1 reads MGHRA; CDR2 reads YSYEKL. The CDR3 nucleotides read TGCGCCAGCAGCCAAGAAAGGAGGGTAAGTGGAAGCATGAACACTGAAGCTTTCTTT. It is translated as CASSQERRVSGSMNTEAFF.

The J gene is TRBJ1-2, the V gene TRBV4-1; 10 bases align to TRBD1. The CDR3 totals 13 residues. Germline-derived CDR1 and CDR2 are MGHRA and YSYEKL. V lost 3 bases and J lost 8; bases outside the gene matches: 3. In DNA form, the CDR3 reads TGCGCCAGCAGCCATCCGGGACAGGGGGGCTACACCTTC. Translating gives CASSHPGQGGYTF.

To note about this clonotype: This may come from a read error, since a much larger clone is one base off. V usage is TRBV12-3 or TRBV12-4 and J usage is TRBJ1-5; 8 nucleotides align to TRBD1. This CDR3 has 16 amino acids. Unmatched junction bases numbered 9, after V lost 6 bases and J lost 2 bases. This CDR3 is CASSLLPGQGNQPQHF. CDR3 nucleotides: TGTGCCAGCAGCCTCTTGCCGGGACAGGGCAATCAGCCCCAGCATTTT.

The J gene is TRBJ2-3, the V gene TRBV27; TRBD2 might be the D (5 bases). V gave up 6 bases and J gave up 6 bases, with 10 bases separating them. CDR3 size: 12 residues. Germline loops: CDR1 MNHEY, CDR2 SMNVEV (reference sequence). CDR3 DNA: TGTGCCAGCAGCCAAAGAGGGGATACGCAGTATTTT. Protein sequence: CASSQRGDTQYF.

This clonotype was counted at least ten times. This chain joins TRBV2 and TRBJ2-1, with TRBD2 as a possible D gene (5 bases). The germline V gene encodes CDR1 SNHLY and CDR2 FYNNEI. The length of the CDR3 is 15 residues. Trimming removed 1 base from V and 1 base from J, with 8 bases in between. CDR3 bases: TGTGCCAGCAGTGAAGAGGGAGTGTCCTACAATGAGCAGTTCTTC. Its translation: CASSEEGVSYNEQFF. The entire variable domain, with the rest obtained from reference TRBV2 and TRBJ2-1, is as follows: EPEVTQTPSHQVTQMGQEVILRCVPISNHLYFYWYRQILGQKVEFLVSFYNNEISEKSEIFDDQFSVERPDGSNFTLKIRSTKLEDSAMYFCASSEEGVSYNEQFFGPGTRLTVL.

In this sample, this clonotype turned up a few times. In nucleotides, the CDR3 is TGTGCCAGCTCACCGCTTATTAAGGGACAGGGAACCTATGGCTACACCTTC. Protein sequence: CASSPLIKGQGTYGYTF. The chain uses TRBV18 and TRBJ1-2; 9 nucleotides match TRBD1. Germline-derived CDR1 and CDR2 are KGHSH and LQKENI. The length of the CDR3 is 17 residues. J was trimmed by 4 bases and V by 3 bases; bases with no gene match: 12.